What follows are 22 T cell receptor beta chains derived from one specimen sequenced in a study of blood T cells in healthy people across ages. A J-beta primer mix and a sample-barcoded 5' primer were used in a second PCR of roughly 6 to 11 cycles. MiXCR, applied by TCRdb to the 5' RACE reads, yields one record per CDR3 protein. Among 700,000 to 850,000 distinct CDR3 sequences listed, approximately 55% were seen once. The sequenced sample consisted of blood. The receptor set was obtained from a man aged 80 or over in good health.

This sequence joins TRBV20-1 and TRBJ1-2; no firm D call. The CDR3 extends over 11 amino acids. CDR1 is DFQATT and CDR2 is SNEGSKA in the germline V gene (reference sequence). In DNA, the CDR3 is TGCAGAAAGGGAGGGTCATATGGCTACACCTTC. Translation gives CRKGGSYGYTF.

This clonotype has just a few counts. V and J are TRBV29-1 and TRBJ2-1; the match to TRBD1 covers 7 bases. J was trimmed by 7 bases and V by 2 bases; bases with no gene match: 8. Germline CDR1 SQVTM, CDR2 ANQGSEA. The length of the CDR3 is 14 residues. The CDR3 bases are TGCAGCGTTGAAAGGGACAGCCTAATAAATGAGCAGTTCTTC. This gives the protein CSVERDSLINEQFF.

The chain uses TRBV6-5 and TRBJ1-2; maybe TRBD1 (5 bases). V dropped 5 bases and J dropped 6 bases, with 16 bases sitting between them. The CDR3 has 14 amino acids. The germline gives CDR1 MNHEY, CDR2 SVGAGI. The CDR3 coding sequence is TGTGCCAGCAGTCCGGGGCAGACATTCCATGGCTACACCTTC. Its protein is CASSPGQTFHGYTF.

The V and J genes are TRBV7-2 and TRBJ2-3; D is uncertain. CDR1 and CDR2 (germline): SGHTA, FQGNSA. The CDR3 is made up of 15 amino acids. Between the trimmed V and J ends, which lost 0 bases and 1 base, there was a span of 8 bases. The chain's CDR3 is CASSLARTRTDTQYF. DNA of the CDR3: TGTGCCAGCAGCTTAGCGCGGACCCGCACAGATACGCAGTATTTT. Supplemented by reference TRBV7-2 and TRBJ2-3, the full variable domain reads GAGVSQSPSNKVTEKGKDVELRCDPISGHTALYWYRQSLGQGLEFLIYFQGNSAPDKSGLPSDRFSAERTGGSVSTLTIQRTQQEDSAVYLCASSLARTRTDTQYFGPGTRLTVL.

The V gene is TRBV4-1, the J gene TRBJ2-3, with TRBD2 matching over 11 bases. Germline V gives CDR1 MGHRA, CDR2 YSYEKL. The CDR3 loop spans 18 amino acids. V shed 2 bases and J 14 bases; nucleotides not matched to a gene: 21. Here the CDR3 DNA reads TGCGCCAGCAGCCAATCGTTAGCGGGAGGGCCGGGTCACAGATACGCGTATTTT. It is translated as CASSQSLAGGPGHRYAYF.

This clonotype occurred a few times. The V and J genes are TRBV25-1 and TRBJ2-3, with a weak D call TRBD1 (5 bases). The CDR3 has 13 residues. Trimming left V 5 bases short and J 14 bases short, with 20 bases between. Germline CDR1 and CDR2: MGHDK and SYGVNS. The chain's CDR3 is CASSPQGQGYAYF. CDR3 bases: TGTGCCAGCAGTCCGCAGGGCCAGGGATACGCGTATTTT.

V and J are TRBV10-3 and TRBJ1-1; possibly TRBD1 for D (6 bases). The CDR3 loop spans 12 amino acids. Germline V gene sequence: CDR1 ENHRY, CDR2 SYGVKD. Trimming removed 3 bases at V and 10 bases at J, with 12 bases between. CDR3 sequence: CAISEGGGVAFF. The CDR3 bases are TGTGCCATCAGTGAAGGGGGAGGAGTAGCTTTCTTT.

The CDR3 here is CASSRGETDGYTF. The CDR3 DNA follows: TGTGCCAGCAGCCGCGGTGAAACGGATGGCTACACCTTC. The chain recombines TRBV4-2 with TRBJ1-2; D unresolved. The V and J ends lost 4 bases and 6 bases respectively, with 12 bases between them. The length of the CDR3 is 13 residues. The germline V gene encodes CDR1 LGHNA and CDR2 YNFKEQ.

The table lists this clonotype with a count of one. The J gene is TRBJ1-5, the V gene TRBV6-1; D unresolved. V was cut by 6 bases and J by 0 bases, with 18 bases left in between. The CDR3 covers 17 residues. Germline CDR1 MNHNS, CDR2 SASEGT. The CDR3 is CASRAGTSALSNQPQHF. The CDR3 region has the DNA TGTGCCAGCAGAGCAGGTACCAGTGCCCTTAGCAATCAGCCCCAGCATTTT.

This clonotype occurred once. This chain connects TRBV20-1 to TRBJ1-2, with D maybe TRBD1 (6 bases). Germline-derived CDR1 and CDR2 are DFQATT and SNEGSKA (reference sequence). Trimming cost V 5 bases and J 7 bases, with 20 bases left between them. The CDR3 totals 14 residues. In DNA form, the CDR3 reads TGCAGTGCTCCCCGCTTAGTGGGGGCGGGTGGCTACACCTTC. It specifies CSAPRLVGAGGYTF.

Here the CDR3 reads CASSETISRTEAFF. The CDR3 bases are TGTGCCAGCAGTGAGACCATAAGTCGGACTGAAGCTTTCTTT. The chain combines TRBV6-5 with TRBJ1-1; D ambiguous. V lost 5 bases and J 5 bases, leaving 15 bases between the germline ends. This CDR3 has 14 amino acids. The V gene's germline CDR1 is MNHEY and CDR2 SVGAGI.

The genes are TRBV2 and TRBJ2-3; D remains ambiguous. The CDR3 has 14 amino acids. Deletions cut 5 bases from V and 0 bases from J, with 9 bases between. Germline loops: CDR1 SNHLY, CDR2 FYNNEI. The CDR3 coding sequence is TGTGCCAGCAGTCAAATAACTAGCACAGATACGCAGTATTTT. Protein product: CASSQITSTDTQYF.

The chain recombines TRBV2 with TRBJ2-7; TRBD2 aligns across 7 bases. J gave up 2 bases and V 1 base, and 8 bases lay outside the gene matches. The CDR3 totals 16 residues. Germline V gene sequence: CDR1 SNHLY, CDR2 FYNNEI. CDR3 coding DNA: TGTGCCAGCAGTGAAGGATCCGGGACTATCCCCTACGAGCAGTACTTC. Protein sequence: CASSEGSGTIPYEQYF.

This clonotype showed up just once. The junction departs from germline at one end; a sequencing error may be responsible. For the CDR3, the DNA is TGTGCCGGCAGTGAGCTAGGCTTCTATGGCTACACCTTC. This translates into CAGSELGFYGYTF. This sequence joins TRBV2 and TRBJ1-2; D is unclear. Germline CDR1 SNHLY, CDR2 FYNNEI. CDR3 size: 13 residues.

The V call is TRBV29-1, the J call TRBJ2-1; D could derive from TRBD1 or TRBD2 (6 bases each). Germline assignment: CDR1 SQVTM and CDR2 ANQGSEA. The V and J ends lost 7 bases and 2 bases respectively, with 15 bases between them. The CDR3 totals 14 residues. The CDR3 reads CSAEGGQAYNEQFF. CDR3 in DNA: TGCAGCGCTGAGGGGGGCCAAGCCTACAATGAGCAGTTCTTC.

The chain couples TRBV13 to TRBJ1-2, with a tentative D call TRBD1 (6 bases). Per germline, CDR1 PRHDT and CDR2 FYEKMQ (reference sequence). Trimming took 0 bases from V and 5 from J, leaving 16 bases between them. This CDR3 region has 16 residues. CDR3 bases: TGTGCCAGCAGCTTAGGCTTGCAGGGGCGCCGATATGGCTACACCTTC. It encodes CASSLGLQGRRYGYTF.

The chain combines TRBV6-1 with TRBJ2-5, with D uncertain. Trimming shortened V by 6 bases and J by 13 bases, and 21 bases separated the two germline ends. Germline-derived CDR1 and CDR2 are MNHNS and SASEGT. The CDR3 has 13 amino acids. CDR3 nucleotide sequence: TGTGCCAGCAGGCACAGTCCGGGCTCCGTTTGGTACTTC. It is translated as CASRHSPGSVWYF.

V and J are TRBV5-1 and TRBJ2-3; 9 bases are a match to TRBD1. V was pared by 4 bases and J by 14 bases, with 14 bases of the junction left unmatched. The CDR3 is made up of 14 amino acids. Per germline, CDR1 SGHRS and CDR2 YFSETQ. The DNA of the CDR3 is TGCGCCAGCAGCGAGGGACAGGGTAAAAGATACGCGTATTTT. Encoded protein: CASSEGQGKRYAYF.

This chain links TRBV27 with TRBJ2-3, with D perhaps matching TRBD1 (5 bases). Germline V gene sequence: CDR1 MNHEY, CDR2 SMNVEV (reference sequence). Deletions cut 7 bases from V and 4 bases from J, with 12 bases between. The length of the CDR3 is 13 residues. This CDR3 is CASIGAQADTQYF. The CDR3 coding sequence is TGTGCCAGCATTGGGGCGCAGGCAGATACGCAGTATTTT.

V gene TRBV7-2 combines with J gene TRBJ2-7; no definite D call. Germline loops: CDR1 SGHTA, CDR2 FQGNSA. The CDR3 contains 14 residues. V lost 5 bases and J lost 0, with 11 bases in between. CDR3: CASSPALSSYEQYF. CDR3 DNA sequence: TGTGCCAGCAGCCCAGCTCTGAGCTCCTACGAGCAGTACTTC.

The J gene is TRBJ2-5, the V gene TRBV7-2, with D possibly being TRBD1 (6 bases). Germline assignment: CDR1 SGHTA and CDR2 FQGNSA. The CDR3 covers 14 residues. V lost 2 bases and J 4 bases, leaving 11 bases between the germline ends. CDR3 sequence (DNA): TGTGCCAGCAGCTTAACAGGGAAGTTAGAGACCCAGTACTTC. It specifies CASSLTGKLETQYF.

This chain links TRBV7-9 with TRBJ2-5; tentatively, D is TRBD2 (5 bases). The J call is doubtful: the DNA matches TRBJ2-7 better. The CDR3 runs to 14 residues. The V gene's germline CDR1 is SEHNR and CDR2 FQNEAQ (reference sequence). CDR3 sequence reads: CASSERLLPYEQYF. The CDR3 bases are TGTGCCAGCAGCGAGAGACTACTACCCTACGAGCAGTACTTC.